One and the same sample provided the 17 T cell receptor beta chains below, sequenced in a study of T cells in women clearing cervical HPV infection. This table comes from immunoSEQ multiplex PCR, and its TCRdb copy is limited to in-frame clones, with some not included. The sample's table shows approximately 33,000 clones. What was sequenced was blood buffy coat. The receptors were gathered from a woman aged 18 to 75 with a cervical HPV16 infection that either progressed to CIN3+ or cleared (not recorded which).

Comments on this clone: The read ends 3 residues shy of where the CDR3 ends; the end is completed using the germline J gene. Other DNA sequences from this sample encode an identical CDR3 as well. The chain employs TRBV20-1 and TRBJ1-2; 7 positions agree with TRBD1. J lost 4 bases, V lost 5 bases, and 10 bases had no gene match. In germline, CDR1 is DFQATT, CDR2 SNEGSKA (reference sequence). The CDR3 is 14 residues long. CDR3 DNA, as far as it was read: TGCAGTGCTCCCGGGGGGGACAGTCCCTATGGC. Amino acid sequence: CSAPGGDSPYG. Given in full, the CDR3 is CSAPGGDSPYGYTF.

Comment on this clone: The read ends 3 residues before the CDR3 terminus; that terminus is restored from the germline J gene. The chain joins TRBV19 to TRBJ2-2, with TRBD2 as a possible D gene (6 bases). Germline V CDR1 and CDR2: LNHDA, SQIVND (reference sequence). The CDR3 is made up of 14 amino acids. The chain's CDR3 is CASTPGRTNSPLFF. The CDR3 bases that were read are TGTGCCAGTACCCCCGGACGGACTAATTCACCG.

This clone registers medium-sized by frequency. The CDR3 is cut off 3 residues early in the read; its end comes from the germline J gene. V and J are TRBV23-1 and TRBJ2-3; D gene ambiguous. TRBV23-1 is assigned to the ORF class and has an uncertain function. This CDR3 region has 16 residues. V was clipped by 1 base and J by 4 bases, with 15 bases between them. The CDR3 here is CASSQCGPEEADTQYF. The CDR3 DNA, read in part, is TGCGCCAGCAGTCAATGTGGTCCAGAAGAAGCAGATACG.

As concerns this clone: The CDR3 extends 3 residues past the end of the read, so its final part is completed from the germline J gene. The chain carries TRBV18 and TRBJ1-1; maybe TRBD1 (5 bases). There are 13 residues in the CDR3. V gave up 4 bases and J gave up 4 bases, with 10 bases separating them. Germline V gene lookup returns CDR1 KGHSH and CDR2 LQKENI. The part of the CDR3 DNA that was read is TGTGCCAGCTCACGAGGGGCGACCACTGAA. Its protein product is CASSRGATTE. The complete CDR3 reads CASSRGATTEAFF.

CDR3 amino acids: CASSLEGRGLEKLFF. The DNA read from the CDR3 is TGCGCCAGCAGCTTGGAGGGCAGGGGGCTTGAAAAA. The J gene is TRBJ1-4, the V gene TRBV5-1, with TRBD1 matching 8 bases. Read coverage stops 3 residues before the CDR3 terminus; the germline J gene supplies the remainder. J lost 7 bases, V lost 0 bases, and 5 bases had no gene match. This CDR3 region has 15 residues. CDR1 SGHRS and CDR2 YFSETQ come from the germline V gene.

To note about this clone: The read is 3 residues too short to cover the CDR3 end, so that end is filled in from the germline J gene. This sequence joins TRBV2 and TRBJ1-1; 9 bases agree with TRBD1. V shed 5 bases and J 2 bases; nucleotides not matched to a gene: 12. CDR1 is SNHLY, CDR2 FYNNEI, per germline. The CDR3 extends over 17 amino acids. The CDR3 region is CASSYRGREAGNTEAFF. The CDR3 DNA, read in part, is TGTGCCAGCAGTTACAGGGGGCGCGAGGCTGGAAACACTGAA.

As to this clone: The CDR3 extends 3 residues past the end of the read, so its final part is completed from the germline J gene. The chain uses TRBV20-1 and TRBJ1-3; D is undetermined. The V end was cut by 6 bases, the J end by 0 bases, with 12 bases between. This CDR3 has 14 residues. Germline CDR1 is DFQATT and CDR2 is SNEGSKA (reference sequence). Incomplete CDR3 DNA: TGCAGTGCCAAGTCAGTAAGCTCTGGAAACACC. It translates to CSAKSVSSGNT. The full CDR3 protein is CSAKSVSSGNTIYF.

Of note for this clone: The sequenced fragment ends 3 residues before the CDR3 boundary, so the rest is inferred from the germline J gene. The chain combines TRBV7-2 with TRBJ2-5, with 12 positions matching TRBD2. This CDR3 is 15 amino acids long. The trim removed 5 bases at V and 7 bases at J, leaving 8 bases unmatched. Looked up from germline, CDR1 is SGHTA and CDR2 is FQGNSA. The sequenced part of the CDR3 DNA is TGTGCCAGCAGCCGCGGACTAGCGGGGCCAGGGACC. Its protein product is CASSRGLAGPGT. The complete CDR3 protein is CASSRGLAGPGTQYF.

Comment on this clone: The missing CDR3 end, 3 residues past where the read stops, is filled in from the germline J gene. The chain couples TRBV5-1 to TRBJ1-2; D may be TRBD1 (5 bases). The CDR3 is made up of 15 amino acids. The V gene lost 4 bases and the J gene lost 4 bases, with 17 bases spanning the gap. In germline, CDR1 is SGHRS, CDR2 YFSETQ. The chain's CDR3 is CASSKNPRDGYGYTF. The DNA read from the CDR3 is TGCGCCAGCAGCAAAAACCCCAGGGATGGCTATGGC.

In the case of this clone: The sequence runs out 3 residues before the end of the CDR3; the remainder is reconstructed from the germline J gene. This chain connects TRBV7-9 to TRBJ2-2, with D hard to call. The CDR3 extends over 15 amino acids. Germline CDR1 and CDR2: SEHNR and FQNEAQ (reference sequence). The chain's CDR3 is CASSLVVVGGSPLFF. The DNA read from the CDR3 is TGTGCCAGCAGCTTGGTAGTCGTTGGCGGATCACCG.

Remarks on this clone: With the read ending 3 residues before the CDR3 end, the germline J gene is used to fill in that end. V usage is TRBV6-2 or TRBV6-3 and J usage is TRBJ1-4; weak D call: TRBD1 (5 bases). The length of the CDR3 is 14 residues. CDR1 MNHEY and CDR2 SVGEGT come from the germline V gene. CDR3: CASSTATVNSPLFF. The sequenced part of the CDR3 DNA is TGTGCCAGCAGCACCGCGACAGTTAATTCACCA.

Remarks on this clone: Coverage ceases 3 residues before the CDR3 finishes, and the germline J gene fills in the end. V gene TRBV11-2 combines with J gene TRBJ1-1; TRBD1 is a possible D gene (5 bases). Germline loops: CDR1 SGHAT, CDR2 FQNNGV. The CDR3 sequence is 14 residues long. V lost 0 bases to trimming and J lost 4 bases, with 9 bases between them. Partial CDR3 DNA: TGTGCCAGCAGCTTAGATAGACAGATCACTGAA. Translating it yields CASSLDRQITE. The CDR3 as a whole reads CASSLDRQITEAFF.

Of note for this clone: From the germline J gene comes the end of the CDR3, since the read stops 3 residues before it. The chain combines TRBV30 with TRBJ2-4; D is perhaps TRBD1 (5 bases). The germline CDR1 and CDR2 sequences are GTSNPN and SVGIG (reference sequence). There are 13 residues in the CDR3. Partial CDR3 DNA: TGTGCCTGGACGACAAGGGGCCGGCAGCCT. Its translation: CAWTTRGRQP. In full, the CDR3 is CAWTTRGRQPQYF.

To note about this clone: Read data end 3 residues before the CDR3 end; the end is taken from the germline J gene. V usage is TRBV20-1 and J usage is TRBJ2-1, with a possible D match to TRBD1 (7 bases). This CDR3 is built from 13 residues. CDR1 and CDR2 (germline): DFQATT, SNEGSKA (reference sequence). Trimming took 7 bases from V and 5 from J, leaving 15 bases between them. The sequenced CDR3 bases are TGCAGTGGTCTGACAGGGAGGAACAATGAG. It encodes CSGLTGRNNE. The full CDR3 protein reads CSGLTGRNNEQFF.

On this clone: Read data end 3 residues before the CDR3 end; the end is taken from the germline J gene. This rearrangement joins TRBV7-9 to TRBJ2-2; possibly TRBD1 for D (7 bases). From germline, CDR1 is SEHNR and CDR2 FQNEAQ (reference sequence). CDR3 length: 14 residues. This CDR3 is CASSFQQGTEKLFF. The covered CDR3 bases are TGTGCCAGCAGCTTTCAACAGGGGACTGAAAAG.

A note on this clone: The DNA ends 3 residues before the CDR3 does, and the rest of the CDR3 is filled in from the germline J gene. The chain has TRBV11-3 and TRBJ2-1; 7 positions agree with TRBD1. CDR3 length: 15 amino acids. V lost 2 bases and J lost 6; bases outside the gene matches: 7. Per the germline V gene, CDR1 is SGHNT and CDR2 is YENEEA. CDR3 DNA, as far as it was read: TGTGCCAGCAGCTTACACAGGGGAGTCGGCAATGAG. Its translation is CASSLHRGVGNE. From start to end, the CDR3 is CASSLHRGVGNEQFF.

Turning to this clone: The read ends 3 residues shy of where the CDR3 ends; the end is completed using the germline J gene. V gene TRBV19 combines with J gene TRBJ1-2; the D gene is possibly TRBD1 (5 bases). There are 13 residues in the CDR3. Germline V lookup: CDR1 LNHDA, CDR2 SQIVND (reference sequence). Here the CDR3 reads CASSIQGPNDYTF. CDR3 bases read: TGTGCCAGTAGTATTCAGGGCCCCAACGAC.